The 28 T cell receptor beta chains reported below all come from one sample, sequenced in a study of cytomegalovirus exposure and HLA in healthy donors. A multiplex PCR was run with 60 Vbeta primers and 13 Jbeta primers. Sequenced by immunoSEQ multiplex PCR; TCRdb stores in-frame clones only, minus some. The table lists about 140,000 clones, roughly 82% of them singletons, with roughly 3.2% in the top ten. The sequenced material came from PBMCs. Source of these receptors: a man between 18 and 35 years old in good health and CMV-seropositive.

The V and J genes are TRBV29-1 and TRBJ1-2; 9 bases are a match to TRBD1. This CDR3 is 15 amino acids long. The germline CDR1 and CDR2 sequences are SQVTM and ANQGSEA. The V and J ends lost 7 bases and 3 bases, in that order; junction bases with no gene match: 12. The CDR3, as DNA: TGCAGCGGATTTGGTCAACAGGGGGCGGACTATGGCTACACCTTC. Protein product: CSGFGQQGADYGYTF.

The chain employs TRBV18 and TRBJ2-7; 10 nucleotides align to TRBD1. The germline gives CDR1 KGHSH, CDR2 LQKENI. CDR3 size: 18 residues. V was clipped by 5 bases and J by 5 bases; unmatched bases: 18. CDR3 sequence reads: CASSSPGQGPRGSDEQYF. In DNA form, the CDR3 reads TGTGCCAGCTCATCCCCGGGACAGGGGCCAAGGGGAAGTGACGAGCAGTACTTC.

The rearrangement joins TRBV4-1 to TRBJ2-7, with a tentative D call TRBD2 (5 bases). Trimming removed 1 base at V and 4 bases at J, with 11 bases between. The CDR3 is 14 residues long. Germline V gene data show CDR1 as MGHRA and CDR2 as YSYEKL. The CDR3 loop is CASSQGGLAYEQYF. CDR3 nucleotide sequence: TGCGCCAGCAGCCAAGGAGGGCTGGCTTACGAGCAGTACTTC.

This rearrangement joins TRBV5-1 to TRBJ1-1, with D maybe TRBD1 (5 bases). This CDR3 contains 15 residues. The germline V and J ends were trimmed by 4 bases and 4 bases, with 17 bases remaining between them. Per the germline V gene, CDR1 is SGHRS and CDR2 is YFSETQ. This chain's CDR3 is CASSPGLTARTEAFF. In DNA form, the CDR3 reads TGCGCCAGCAGCCCCGGGCTGACAGCCCGCACTGAAGCTTTCTTT.

The V gene is TRBV6-1, the J gene TRBJ1-1; D is uncertain. Germline CDR1 MNHNS, CDR2 SASEGT. The V gene lost 1 base and the J gene lost 5 bases, with 11 bases spanning the gap. The CDR3 length is 14 residues. The DNA of the CDR3 is TGTGCCAGCAGTGAAGAAACCTATTGGACTGAAGCTTTCTTT. It yields the protein CASSEETYWTEAFF.

This clone was recorded only once. This chain joins TRBV9 and TRBJ2-3; 11 nucleotides align to TRBD2. The germline gives CDR1 SGDLS, CDR2 YYNGEE. The CDR3 covers 16 residues. With V trimmed by 2 bases and J by 0 bases, 2 bases remained unmatched. The CDR3 reads CASSVLAGGSTDTQYF. The CDR3 DNA reads as TGTGCCAGCAGCGTCTTAGCGGGAGGGAGCACAGATACGCAGTATTTT.

The V gene is TRBV6-1, the J gene TRBJ1-2; 8 bases line up with TRBD1. The germline gives CDR1 MNHNS, CDR2 SASEGT. The J segment lost 2 bases and the V segment lost 5 bases, leaving 7 bases of the junction unmatched. This CDR3 is built from 15 residues. This CDR3 reads CASSKTGQANYGYTF. CDR3 coding DNA: TGTGCCAGCAGTAAGACGGGACAGGCCAACTATGGCTACACCTTC.

This rearrangement joins TRBV15 to TRBJ1-5; a weak D match, TRBD1 (5 bases). Trimming stripped 5 bases from V and 1 base from J, with 12 bases between. CDR3 length: 15 residues. CDR1 LNHNV and CDR2 YYDKDF come from the germline V gene (reference sequence). The CDR3 nucleotides read TGTGCCACCAGCTGGGGGGACCTAAGCAATCAGCCCCAGCATTTT. It encodes CATSWGDLSNQPQHF. The full variable domain, rest sourced from reference TRBV15 and TRBJ1-5, is DAMVIQNPRYQVTQFGKPVTLSCSQTLNHNVMYWYQQKSSQAPKLLFHYYDKDFNNEADTPDNFQSRRPNTSFCFLDIRSPGLGDTAMYLCATSWGDLSNQPQHFGDGTRLSIL.

The chain recombines TRBV7-9 with TRBJ2-5, with D hard to call. V lost 1 base, J lost 1 base, and 7 bases lay in between. The CDR3 runs 14 residues. Germline V CDR1 and CDR2: SEHNR, FQNEAQ (reference sequence). CDR3 in amino acids: CASSLVQVQETQYF. The CDR3 DNA sequence: TGTGCCAGCAGCTTAGTCCAGGTCCAAGAGACCCAGTACTTC. The full variable domain, with the rest looked up from reference TRBV7-9 and TRBJ2-5, is DTGVSQNPRHKITKRGQNVTFRCDPISEHNRLYWYRQTLGQGPEFLTYFQNEAQLEKSRLLSDRFSAERPKGSFSTLEIQRTEQGDSAMYLCASSLVQVQETQYFGPGTRLLVL.

The V gene is TRBV5-1, the J gene TRBJ2-1; D is unclear. The CDR3 contains 14 residues. Germline CDR1 reads SGHRS; CDR2 reads YFSETQ. With 0 bases removed from V and 6 bases from J, the gap between germline ends came to 10 bases. As DNA, the CDR3 is TGCGCCAGCAGCTTGGCGAGTGTCCTCAATGAGCAGTTCTTC. It yields the protein CASSLASVLNEQFF.

This chain joins TRBV28 and TRBJ2-1, with 9 bases that match TRBD1. The ends lost 4 bases at V and 5 bases at J; junction bases unmatched: 9. Germline CDR1 is MDHEN and CDR2 is SYDVKM. The CDR3 extends over 16 amino acids. CDR3 amino acids: CASSSTGQGQNNEQFF. In DNA, the CDR3 is TGTGCCAGCAGTTCGACAGGACAGGGGCAGAACAATGAGCAGTTCTTC.

This chain joins TRBV19 and TRBJ2-7, with TRBD1 identical over 8 bases. Germline CDR1 LNHDA, CDR2 SQIVND (reference sequence). Unmatched junction bases numbered 1, after V lost 3 bases and J lost 3 bases. This CDR3 spans 13 amino acids. The CDR3 sequence is CASSIGQGYEQYF. The CDR3 coding sequence is TGTGCCAGTAGTATCGGACAGGGCTACGAGCAGTACTTC.

This clone turned up a few times. The J gene is TRBJ1-1, the V gene TRBV7-8; D remains ambiguous. The CDR3 consists of 12 residues. V lost 5 bases, J lost 5 bases, and 9 bases lay in between. CDR1 SGHVS and CDR2 FQNEAQ come from the germline V gene. CDR3 protein: CASSLDSTEAFF. The CDR3 nucleotides read TGTGCCAGCAGCCTGGACTCAACTGAAGCTTTCTTT.

This clone has only one observation. The chain employs TRBV5-1 and TRBJ2-3, with TRBD2 identical over 13 bases. Trimming removed 4 bases from V and 3 bases from J; junction bases left unmatched: 2. The CDR3 runs 15 residues. Germline CDR1 and CDR2: SGHRS and YFSETQ. CDR3 sequence (DNA): TGCGCCAGCAGCCCGGGACTAGCGGGAACAGATACGCAGTATTTT. Protein: CASSPGLAGTDTQYF.

As for this clone: The junction does not match germline at one end; this may be a read error. The CDR3 sequence: CASSQDRGPAEASF. CDR3 coding DNA: TGTGCCAGCAGCCAAGATCGAGGGCCGGCTGAAGCTTCCTTT. This chain links TRBV4-2 with TRBJ1-1; D uncertain. The length of the CDR3 is 14 residues. Germline CDR1 LGHNA, CDR2 YNFKEQ.

The chain employs TRBV7-8 and TRBJ2-2; 8 positions match TRBD2. This CDR3 contains 17 residues. V lost 8 bases, J lost 0 bases, and 11 bases stayed unmatched. Germline values: CDR1 SGHVS, CDR2 FQNEAQ. The CDR3 loop is CASSGRIAGSNTGELFF. CDR3 DNA sequence: TGTGCCAGCTCAGGCCGGATAGCGGGGTCGAACACCGGGGAGCTGTTTTTT.

The table lists this clone with a few counts. The V call is TRBV28, the J call TRBJ1-1; 7 bases map to TRBD1. CDR1 is MDHEN, CDR2 SYDVKM, per germline. J gave up 1 base and V 8 bases, and 7 bases lay outside the gene matches. This CDR3 spans 14 amino acids. DNA for the CDR3: TGTGCCAGCGCGGAGGCAGGGGGGAACACTGAAGCTTTCTTT. Amino acid sequence: CASAEAGGNTEAFF.

The chain joins TRBV4-1 to TRBJ1-1; D is undetermined. This CDR3 is built from 16 residues. Trimming shortened V by 0 bases and J by 2 bases, and 13 bases separated the two germline ends. The germline gives CDR1 MGHRA, CDR2 YSYEKL. The CDR3 sequence: CASSQEKLSANTEAFF. Written as DNA, the CDR3 is TGCGCCAGCAGCCAAGAGAAGCTTAGCGCTAACACTGAAGCTTTCTTT.

This chain links TRBV10-1 with TRBJ2-1, with 10 nucleotides matching TRBD2. CDR1 and CDR2 (germline): WNHNN, SYGVQD (reference sequence). Trimming cost V 6 bases and J 4 bases; bases outside gene matches: 6. CDR3 size: 15 residues. The CDR3 DNA is TGCGCCAGCAGCAAACTAGCGGGATCTTACAATGAGCAGTTCTTC. It translates to CASSKLAGSYNEQFF.

This clone was recorded once. V and J are TRBV7-9 and TRBJ2-2, with 8 bases lining up with TRBD1. Trimming at V came to 5 bases and at J to 3 bases, leaving 8 bases not matched to a gene. CDR3 length equals 16 residues. The germline V gene has CDR1 SEHNR and CDR2 FQNEAQ (reference sequence). The CDR3 region is CASSPTTGADTGELFF. In DNA, the CDR3 is TGTGCCAGCAGCCCCACGACAGGGGCGGACACCGGGGAGCTGTTTTTT.

The chain couples TRBV18 to TRBJ1-1, with 8 nucleotides matching TRBD1. The germline V gene has CDR1 KGHSH and CDR2 LQKENI. The V and J ends lost 3 bases and 1 base, in that order; junction bases with no gene match: 7. The CDR3 loop spans 16 amino acids. This chain's CDR3 is CASSPKSGGTNTEAFF. The DNA of the CDR3 is TGTGCCAGCTCACCCAAGTCAGGGGGCACGAACACTGAAGCTTTCTTT.

The CDR3 DNA follows: TGTGCCAGTAGTCCTCAGGGAATTGAGCAGTTCTTC. Encoded protein: CASSPQGIEQFF. The chain recombines TRBV19 with TRBJ2-1; D is perhaps TRBD1 (5 bases). This CDR3 has 12 residues. The germline V gene encodes CDR1 LNHDA and CDR2 SQIVND (reference sequence). V was cut by 5 bases and J by 9 bases, with 11 bases left in between.

This clone came up a few times. The chain links TRBV7-8 to TRBJ1-2, with D possibly being TRBD1 (5 bases). V dropped 7 bases and J dropped 10 bases, with 19 bases sitting between them. The CDR3 loop spans 13 amino acids. CDR1 is SGHVS, CDR2 FQNEAQ, per germline. DNA of the CDR3: TGTGCCAGCACTGGGCCTGGGGGACTACTCTACACCTTC. It yields the protein CASTGPGGLLYTF.

This chain links TRBV7-8 with TRBJ2-1; D not certain. Germline lookup yields CDR1 SGHVS and CDR2 FQNEAQ. Trimming left V 1 base short and J 5 bases short, with 12 bases between. CDR3 length equals 15 residues. CDR3 sequence (DNA): TGTGCCAGCAGCTTAGGTTTTAGTCCTGACAATGAGCAGTTCTTC. It encodes CASSLGFSPDNEQFF.

The CDR3 DNA reads TGTGCCAGCAGCTTACAGGGGAGGCCTGAAGCTTTCTTT. Encoded protein: CASSLQGRPEAFF. The chain employs TRBV5-4 and TRBJ1-1; TRBD1 agrees at 7 bases. The CDR3 covers 13 residues. V lost 2 bases, J lost 6 bases, and 4 bases stayed unmatched. Germline V gene sequence: CDR1 SGHNT, CDR2 YYREEE (reference sequence). The variable domain in full, with the rest retrieved from reference TRBV5-4 and TRBJ1-1, is ETGVTQSPTHLIKTRGQQVTLRCSSQSGHNTVSWYQQALGQGPQFIFQYYREEENGRGNFPPRFSGLQFPNYSSELNVNALELDDSALYLCASSLQGRPEAFFGQGTRLTVV.

The J gene is TRBJ1-1, the V gene TRBV7-3, with D possibly matching TRBD1 (5 bases). Germline V gene data show CDR1 as SGHTA and CDR2 as FQGTGA. This CDR3 has 14 residues. V lost 4 bases and J 7 bases, leaving 16 bases between the germline ends. CDR3 residues: CASSSTGGSGEAFF. CDR3 nucleotide sequence: TGTGCCAGCAGCTCGACGGGGGGTTCGGGTGAAGCTTTCTTT.

V and J are TRBV1 and TRBJ2-1; TRBD2 reflects the table's D call only, with no check against the DNA. TRBV1 is described as a pseudogene. This CDR3 contains 18 residues. CDR3 DNA sequence: TGCACCAGCAGCCAAGAAAGTCGGGCTAGCGGGCTAGGCAATGAGCAGTTCTTC. It codes for CTSSQESRASGLGNEQFF.

The chain is built from TRBV5-1 and TRBJ2-1; TRBD2 is a possible D gene (6 bases). The CDR3 is 13 amino acids. The germline V gene has CDR1 SGHRS and CDR2 YFSETQ. V was clipped by 2 bases and J by 9 bases, with 12 bases between them. Written as DNA, the CDR3 is TGCGCCAGCAGCTTTGTTGTGGAGGGTGAGCAGTTCTTC. Residues: CASSFVVEGEQFF. Variable domain in full (rest from reference TRBV5-1 and TRBJ2-1): KAGVTQTPRYLIKTRGQQVTLSCSPISGHRSVSWYQQTPGQGLQFLFEYFSETQRNKGNFPGRFSGRQFSNSRSEMNVSTLELGDSALYLCASSFVVEGEQFFGPGTRLTVL.